The sequence of this TCR beta chain was determined in a study of cytomegalovirus exposure and HLA in healthy donors. The V gene lost 4 bases and the J gene lost 4 bases, with 16 bases spanning the gap. The CDR3 sequence is 16 residues long. Germline V gene lookup returns CDR1 SGHNT and CDR2 YENEEA. The PCR employed 60 Vbeta primers together with 13 Jbeta primers. Some clones are missing from TCRdb's copy, which holds only in-frame ones; the method was immunoSEQ multiplex PCR. Of fewer than 50,000 clones detected, around 60% appear once; the ten largest clones hold about 11%. General study findings and limits: Donors belonging to an Asian-associated ancestry cluster reportedly showed fewer N-insertions in productive TCRs than the roughly 700-donor mean, according to what a later analysis found. Analysis was carried out at a later point, and it linked a missense DCLRE1C variant to TCR beta V- and J-gene trimming.

Details on this clone: The antigen is not known.

This sequence joins TRBV11-3 and TRBJ2-2; perhaps TRBD2 as D (5 bases). The source material was PBMCs. This clonotype was sampled from a man between 60 and 70 years old in good health and CMV-seropositive. This CDR3 is CASSSLAGEGTGELFF. Here the CDR3 DNA reads TGTGCCAGCAGCTCTCTAGCAGGCGAGGGCACCGGGGAGCTGTTTTTT.